The 18 T cell receptor beta chains listed next were all sequenced from one sample in a study of blood T cells in healthy people across ages. PCR was performed a second time for about 7 to 11 cycles using a sample-barcoded 5' primer and a J-beta primer mix. MiXCR, applied by TCRdb to the 5' RACE reads, yields one record per CDR3 protein. The sample contains 800,000 to 950,000 distinct CDR3 sequences, just under 30% of which appear only once. This sample was shared with a second study, whose subject was T cells of mothers and their children.

Sequencing was done on a sample of blood. All receptors derive from a woman aged 40 to 50 in good health.

Many counts were recorded for this clonotype. The chain joins TRBV29-1 to TRBJ2-3; TRBD2 matches 8 bases. The ends lost 2 bases at V and 1 base at J; junction bases unmatched: 11. The germline V gene encodes CDR1 SQVTM and CDR2 ANQGSEA. This CDR3 spans 17 amino acids. CDR3 DNA sequence: TGCAGCGTTGAACGGCGGGGGGCTACTGTTGGCACAGATACGCAGTATTTT. It specifies CSVERRGATVGTDTQYF.

The chain joins TRBV15 to TRBJ2-5, with 8 bases that match TRBD1. V shed 0 bases, J shed 1 base, and the junction held 4 bases outside the gene matches. There are 16 residues in the CDR3. In germline, CDR1 is LNHNV, CDR2 YYDKDF (reference sequence). CDR3 DNA: TGTGCCACCAGCAGAGACCAGACAGGGGTCCAAGAGACCCAGTACTTC. As protein: CATSRDQTGVQETQYF.

This clonotype was recorded many times. The junction and the germline gene differ at one end; a read error may be behind it. CDR3 bases: TGTGCCAGCAGTTCCGGGGGGGATGAGCAGTTCTTC. Its protein is CASSSGGDEQFF. The chain combines TRBV4-1 with TRBJ2-1; TRBD2 matches at 8 bases. The germline gives CDR1 MGHRA, CDR2 YSYEKL. The CDR3 runs to 12 residues.

In this sample, this clonotype turned up many times. The chain carries TRBV9 and TRBJ1-2; 7 bases line up with TRBD1. Germline V lookup: CDR1 SGDLS, CDR2 YYNGEE. The CDR3 sequence is 15 residues long. V was pared by 6 bases and J by 4 bases, with 12 bases of the junction left unmatched. In DNA form, the CDR3 reads TGTGCCAGCACTACTGGGGGACAGTTGCCCTATGGCTACACCTTC. Its translation is CASTTGGQLPYGYTF.

This chain links TRBV20-1 with TRBJ2-2; 10 positions match TRBD1. Germline V CDR1 and CDR2: DFQATT, SNEGSKA (reference sequence). Trimming took 7 bases from V and 4 from J; bases not matched to a gene: 0. The CDR3 consists of 12 residues. CDR3 sequence (DNA): TGCAGTGGGGACAGGGGCACCGGGGAGCTGTTTTTT. Its protein is CSGDRGTGELFF.

In this sample, this clonotype turned up a few times. The chain recombines TRBV19 with TRBJ2-7; tentative D call: TRBD2 (5 bases). CDR1 is LNHDA, CDR2 SQIVND, per germline (reference sequence). V was clipped by 3 bases and J by 0 bases, with 12 bases between them. The CDR3 length is 15 residues. CDR3 sequence: CASSIGVGFSYEQYF. CDR3 DNA sequence: TGTGCCAGTAGTATCGGGGTAGGCTTCTCCTACGAGCAGTACTTC. The full variable domain, its missing parts supplied by reference TRBV19 and TRBJ2-7, is DGGITQSPKYLFRKEGQNVTLSCEQNLNHDAMYWYRQDPGQGLRLIYYSQIVNDFQKGDIAEGYSVSREKKESFPLTVTSAQKNPTAFYLCASSIGVGFSYEQYFGPGTRLTVT.

This chain uses TRBV6-6 with TRBJ2-6; possible D gene TRBD2, 6 bases. This CDR3 comprises 14 residues. V lost 6 bases and J lost 0, with 6 bases in between. CDR1 is MNHNY, CDR2 SVGAGI, per germline (reference sequence). CDR3: CASRGGSGANVLTF. CDR3 coding DNA: TGTGCCAGCAGGGGAGGCTCTGGGGCCAACGTCCTGACTTTC.

In its sample, this clonotype was seen a few times. This chain links TRBV27 with TRBJ2-7; D might be TRBD2 (5 bases). CDR1 MNHEY and CDR2 SMNVEV come from the germline V gene (reference sequence). V was pared by 2 bases and J by 2 bases, with 22 bases between. The CDR3 is 18 amino acids. CDR3 residues: CASSLRLSARGRPYEQYF. CDR3 in DNA: TGTGCCAGCAGTTTAAGGCTTTCGGCACGGGGAAGACCCTACGAGCAGTACTTC.

In this sample, this clonotype turned up a few times. A read error may be the cause here, since a much bigger clone is one base away. The gene calls are TRBV6-1 and TRBJ2-1; 11 positions agree with TRBD2. This CDR3 contains 13 residues. J lost 7 bases, V lost 11 bases, and 7 bases had no gene match. Per the germline V gene, CDR1 is MNHNS and CDR2 is SASEGT. CDR3 protein: CAGTLAGGNEQFF. The CDR3 bases are TGTGCCGGCACTCTAGCGGGGGGTAATGAGCAGTTCTTC.

This clonotype was counted once. The genes are TRBV20-1 and TRBJ2-2; 7 positions agree with TRBD2. CDR1 is DFQATT, CDR2 SNEGSKA, per germline (reference sequence). The CDR3 is made up of 15 amino acids. Trimming at V came to 6 bases and at J to 4 bases, leaving 11 bases not matched to a gene. The CDR3 region has the DNA TGCAGTGCCCCATCAAGACTAGCTTTCACCGGGGAGCTGTTTTTT. Amino acid sequence: CSAPSRLAFTGELFF.

This clonotype was counted between two and nine times. J is TRBJ2-3 and V is TRBV27; TRBD2 agrees at 9 bases. The germline CDR1 and CDR2 sequences are MNHEY and SMNVEV (reference sequence). J was trimmed by 5 bases and V by 1 base; bases with no gene match: 31. The CDR3 length is 24 residues. The CDR3 DNA is TGTGCCAGCAGTTTATGGTTCAGGGGTGTTCTATACTCCTCTAGCGGGGATAGGGGAGATACGCAGTATTTT. It is translated as CASSLWFRGVLYSSSGDRGDTQYF.

There are a few counts of this clonotype. Germline and junction disagree at one end, which may indicate a read error. The rearrangement links TRBV28 to TRBJ2-4; 8 bases agree with TRBD1. The CDR3 spans 13 residues. Germline loops: CDR1 MDHEN, CDR2 SYDVKM. The CDR3 nucleotides read TGTGGCAGCATCCAGGGACAGGAAAACATTCAGTACTTC. It encodes CGSIQGQENIQYF. Based on the CDR3 plus reference TRBV28 and TRBJ2-4, the full variable domain is DVKVTQSSRYLVKRTGEKVFLECVQDMDHENMFWYRQDPGLGLRLIYFSYDVKMKEKGDIPEGYSVSREKKERFSLILESASTNQTSMYLCGSIQGQENIQYFGAGTRLSVL.

Many counts were recorded for this clonotype. The J gene is TRBJ2-7, the V gene TRBV4-3; the D is unclear. Germline V gene lookup returns CDR1 LGHNA and CDR2 YSLEER. V was trimmed by 0 bases and J by 6 bases, leaving 9 bases between them. The CDR3 is 13 amino acids. The CDR3: CASSQDKWAEQYF. DNA for the CDR3: TGCGCCAGCAGCCAAGATAAGTGGGCCGAGCAGTACTTC.

V is TRBV7-2 and J is TRBJ2-7; 8 bases fit TRBD2. J lost 2 bases, V lost 7 bases, and 7 bases had no gene match. The CDR3 has 14 residues. Germline values: CDR1 SGHTA, CDR2 FQGNSA. The CDR3 sequence is CASTQSGGTYEQYF. The CDR3 DNA reads as TGTGCCAGCACCCAAAGCGGGGGTACCTACGAGCAGTACTTC.

The J gene is TRBJ2-1, the V gene TRBV6-6; the match to TRBD2 covers 10 bases. V lost 0 bases to trimming and J lost 7 bases; unmatched junction nucleotides: 9. The CDR3 covers 17 residues. Germline V lookup: CDR1 MNHNY, CDR2 SVGAGI (reference sequence). CDR3 sequence: CASSYSVLAGLGNEQFF. As DNA, the CDR3 is TGTGCCAGCAGTTACTCGGTACTAGCGGGGCTCGGGAATGAGCAGTTCTTC.

As concerns this clonotype: A much larger clone lies a single base off, so this may be a read error. The V and J genes are TRBV10-3 and TRBJ2-7; the match to TRBD1 covers 11 bases. Germline values: CDR1 ENHRY, CDR2 SYGVKD. This CDR3 has 17 amino acids. CDR3 bases: TGTGTCATCAGCTCGAGGACAGGGGGCCAAAAGTCAGGGGAGCAGTACTTC. Amino acids: CVISSRTGGQKSGEQYF.

This clonotype was found a few times. A junction end diverges from the germline sequence, so it may reflect a read error. This sequence joins TRBV4-1 and TRBJ2-3; TRBD2 agrees at 8 bases. From germline, CDR1 is MGHRA and CDR2 YSYEKL. The CDR3 spans 15 residues. The CDR3 DNA reads TGCGCCGGCAGCCAAGTCGGGGGGGCCACAGATACGCAGTATTTT. Residues: CAGSQVGGATDTQYF.

The CDR3 here is CATSDLENRGGYTF. CDR3 DNA: TGTGCCACCAGTGATTTAGAAAATCGAGGTGGCTACACCTTC. This chain joins TRBV24-1 and TRBJ1-2; D not certain. Germline V lookup: CDR1 KGHDR, CDR2 SFDVKD. The germline V and J ends were trimmed by 1 base and 7 bases, with 12 bases remaining between them. This CDR3 contains 14 residues.